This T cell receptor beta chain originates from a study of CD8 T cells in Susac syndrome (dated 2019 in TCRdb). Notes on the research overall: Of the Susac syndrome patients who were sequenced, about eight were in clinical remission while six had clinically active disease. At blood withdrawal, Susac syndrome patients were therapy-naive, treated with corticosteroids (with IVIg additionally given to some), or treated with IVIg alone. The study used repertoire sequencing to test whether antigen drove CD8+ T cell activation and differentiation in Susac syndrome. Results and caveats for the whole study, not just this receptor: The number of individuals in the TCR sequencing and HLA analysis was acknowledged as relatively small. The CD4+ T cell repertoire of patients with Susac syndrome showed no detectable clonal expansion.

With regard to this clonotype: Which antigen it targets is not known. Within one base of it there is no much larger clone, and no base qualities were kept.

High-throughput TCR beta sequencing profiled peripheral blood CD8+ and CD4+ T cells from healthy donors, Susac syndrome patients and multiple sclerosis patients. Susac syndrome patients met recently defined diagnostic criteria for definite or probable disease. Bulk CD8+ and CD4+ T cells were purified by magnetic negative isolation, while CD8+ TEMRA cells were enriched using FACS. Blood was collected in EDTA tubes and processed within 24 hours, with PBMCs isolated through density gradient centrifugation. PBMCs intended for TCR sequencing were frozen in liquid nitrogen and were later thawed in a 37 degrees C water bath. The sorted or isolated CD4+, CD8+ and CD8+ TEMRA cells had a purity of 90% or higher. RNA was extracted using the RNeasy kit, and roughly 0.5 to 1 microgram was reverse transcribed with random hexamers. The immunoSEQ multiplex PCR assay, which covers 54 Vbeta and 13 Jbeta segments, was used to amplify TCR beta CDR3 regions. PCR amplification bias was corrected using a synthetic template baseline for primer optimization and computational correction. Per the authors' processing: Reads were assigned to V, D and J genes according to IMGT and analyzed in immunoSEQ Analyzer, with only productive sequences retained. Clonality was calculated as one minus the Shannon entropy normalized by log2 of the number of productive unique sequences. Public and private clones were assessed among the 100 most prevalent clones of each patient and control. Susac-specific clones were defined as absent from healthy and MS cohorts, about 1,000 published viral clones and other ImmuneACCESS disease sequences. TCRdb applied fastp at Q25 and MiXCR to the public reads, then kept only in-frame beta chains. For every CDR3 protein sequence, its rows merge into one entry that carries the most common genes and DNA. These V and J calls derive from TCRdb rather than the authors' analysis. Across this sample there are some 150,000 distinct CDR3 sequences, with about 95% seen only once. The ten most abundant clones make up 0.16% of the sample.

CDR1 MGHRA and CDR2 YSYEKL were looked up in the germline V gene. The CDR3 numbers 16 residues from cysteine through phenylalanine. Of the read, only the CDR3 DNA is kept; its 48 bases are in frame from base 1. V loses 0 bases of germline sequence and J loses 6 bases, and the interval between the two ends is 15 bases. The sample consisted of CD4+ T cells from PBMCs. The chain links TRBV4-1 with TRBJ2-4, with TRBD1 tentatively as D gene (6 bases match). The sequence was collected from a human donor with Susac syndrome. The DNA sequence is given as TGCGCCAGCAGCCAAGATCTCCGGACAGCTTTAAACATTCAGTACTTC. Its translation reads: CASSQDLRTALNIQYF.